Given below is one T cell receptor (beta chain) in context. The antigen remains unidentified. Clones were read by immunoSEQ multiplex PCR, and TCRdb kept only the in-frame ones, dropping some. The sample carries around 3,000 clones, approximately 94% recorded once. Germline V gene sequence: CDR1 SGHRS, CDR2 YFSETQ. The CDR3 is made up of 15 amino acids. V was pared by 2 bases and J by 0 bases, with 11 bases between. Noted time point: recipient sample about 28 days before transplant, after cytoreduction. The entry originates in a study of T cell clonotyping in hematopoietic cell transplantation. Background on the study: Cytoreduction preceded collection of pretransplant recipient samples.

Study observations and caveats: No sorting was done, leaving CD4 and CD8 contributions mixed.

Sequencing was performed on peripheral blood mononuclear cells, taken before stem cell transplant. The V gene is TRBV5-1, the J gene TRBJ1-2; D is unresolved. This receptor was identified in a woman aged 45-65 years with chronic myeloid leukemia. Some clones in this sample may be carry-over from other donors' samples. CDR3 in DNA: TGCGCCAGCAGCTTCTCACCCCTAGCTAACTATGGCTACACCTTC. Protein product: CASSFSPLANYGYTF.